This TCR beta chain originates from a study of cytomegalovirus exposure and HLA in healthy donors. In its sample, this clone was seen a few times. What it recognizes is unknown. The PCR contained 60 Vbeta and 13 Jbeta primers. Produced via immunoSEQ multiplex PCR; TCRdb's table is partial and in-frame only. The table has 100,000 or so clones, about four fifths seen once. General study findings and limits: For TCR beta chains, V- and J-gene trimming was later linked to a missense DCLRE1C variant.

This clonotype was sampled from a man younger than 45 in good health and CMV-seronegative. The sequencing input was PBMCs.

The DNA for the CDR3 is TGTGCCAGTAGCGCCGTTACAGGGGGCGTTGGAAACACCATATATTTT. Protein: CASSAVTGGVGNTIYF. This chain uses TRBV19 with TRBJ1-3, with 9 nucleotides matching TRBD1. CDR3 length: 16 residues. Germline CDR1 is LNHDA and CDR2 is SQIVND (reference sequence). J gave up 3 bases and V 6 bases, and 9 bases lay outside the gene matches.